The 14 T cell receptor beta chains presented below share a single source sample, sequenced in a study of cytomegalovirus exposure and HLA in healthy donors. The primer mix had 60 Vbeta and 13 Jbeta primers. Assay: immunoSEQ multiplex PCR; the TCRdb copy retains only in-frame clones and omits some. The data show 99,000 or so clones, roughly three quarters seen once. Sequenced material: PBMCs. These receptors all come from a male donor in good health and CMV-seropositive.

This chain uses TRBV5-1 with TRBJ2-1, with D perhaps matching TRBD1 (6 bases). Germline loops: CDR1 SGHRS, CDR2 YFSETQ. The CDR3 consists of 15 residues. V was pared by 0 bases and J by 6 bases, with 13 bases between. The CDR3 DNA reads as TGCGCCAGCAGCTTGGCCTCAGGGGTGATCAATGAGCAGTTCTTC. This codes for CASSLASGVINEQFF.

V is TRBV6-1 and J is TRBJ2-1; TRBD2 matches at 9 bases. In germline, CDR1 is MNHNS, CDR2 SASEGT. This CDR3 region has 14 residues. The V segment lost 8 bases and the J segment 4 bases; nucleotides outside the gene matches: 6. In DNA, the CDR3 is TGTGCCAGCCATGAGCGGGGGGATTACAATGAGCAGTTCTTC. This codes for CASHERGDYNEQFF.

CDR3 sequence reads: CASSSRDRNYEQYF. The CDR3 nucleotides are TGTGCCAGCAGTTCCCGGGACAGAAACTACGAGCAGTACTTC. This sequence joins TRBV6-5 and TRBJ2-7; the match to TRBD1 covers 7 bases. The length of the CDR3 is 14 residues. Germline trimming cut 4 bases from V and 3 bases from J; bases unmatched to any gene: 6. Per germline, CDR1 MNHEY and CDR2 SVGAGI.

This clone was counted a few times. The chain couples TRBV29-1 to TRBJ2-7; 14 bases are shared with TRBD2. The CDR3 has 14 amino acids. Trimming cost V 5 bases and J 3 bases; bases outside gene matches: 3. Per germline, CDR1 SQVTM and CDR2 ANQGSEA. The CDR3 nucleotides read TGCAGCGTTCTCGGACTAGCGGGGGGCTACGAGCAGTACTTC. This encodes CSVLGLAGGYEQYF.

This chain joins TRBV7-2 and TRBJ1-2; 10 bases match TRBD1. The CDR3 runs to 13 residues. From germline, CDR1 is SGHTA and CDR2 FQGNSA. Trimming removed 6 bases from V and 9 bases from J; junction bases left unmatched: 7. The CDR3 region is CASSPGTGDRYTF. CDR3 in DNA: TGTGCCAGCAGTCCCGGGACAGGGGATCGCTACACCTTC.

This clone has just one count. The V call is TRBV5-1, the J call TRBJ1-6; D is undetermined. The germline V gene encodes CDR1 SGHRS and CDR2 YFSETQ. The CDR3 totals 14 residues. The V gene lost 0 bases and the J gene lost 7 bases, with 8 bases spanning the gap. CDR3 in DNA: TGCGCCAGCAGCTTGGAGTCGGTAAATTCACCCCTCCACTTT. This gives the protein CASSLESVNSPLHF. Together with reference TRBV5-1 and TRBJ1-6, the CDR3 gives the full variable domain: KAGVTQTPRYLIKTRGQQVTLSCSPISGHRSVSWYQQTPGQGLQFLFEYFSETQRNKGNFPGRFSGRQFSNSRSEMNVSTLELGDSALYLCASSLESVNSPLHFGNGTRLTVT.

The chain links TRBV5-1 to TRBJ1-3; a weak D match, TRBD1 (6 bases). V lost 1 base, J lost 4 bases, and 15 bases lay in between. Per the germline V gene, CDR1 is SGHRS and CDR2 is YFSETQ. The CDR3 has 16 amino acids. CDR3 region: CASSLWGPETGNTIYF. The DNA of the CDR3 is TGCGCCAGCAGCTTGTGGGGGCCCGAGACAGGAAACACCATATATTTT.

V and J are TRBV7-9 and TRBJ1-2; no firm D call. The CDR3 extends over 12 amino acids. Germline-derived CDR1 and CDR2 are SEHNR and FQNEAQ (reference sequence). The V and J ends lost 8 bases and 7 bases respectively, with 14 bases between them. The CDR3 bases are TGTGCCAGCGGGCCCACGTCTGTTGGCTACACCTTC. Translated, it gives CASGPTSVGYTF.

The chain joins TRBV4-1 to TRBJ1-1; D unresolved. CDR1 MGHRA and CDR2 YSYEKL come from the germline V gene. There are 14 residues in the CDR3. Trimming took off 2 bases at V and 5 bases at J, with 12 bases between the two ends. CDR3 nucleotides: TGCGCCAGCAGCCAAAACACCCCCGGGACTGAAGCTTTCTTT. Translation: CASSQNTPGTEAFF.

V is TRBV18 and J is TRBJ1-6, with D perhaps matching TRBD1 (6 bases). Germline CDR1 KGHSH, CDR2 LQKENI. The CDR3 consists of 17 residues. Trimming removed 0 bases at V and 7 bases at J, with 16 bases between. CDR3 loop: CASSPPSRGASNSPLHF. CDR3 DNA sequence: TGTGCCAGCTCACCACCGAGTCGGGGGGCAAGCAATTCACCCCTCCACTTT.

The chain carries TRBV10-2 and TRBJ1-2; tentative D call: TRBD1 (6 bases). CDR3 size: 11 residues. The germline CDR1 and CDR2 sequences are WSHSY and SAAADI. The germline V and J ends were trimmed by 5 bases and 5 bases, with 6 bases remaining between them. The CDR3 here is CASSQGYGYTF. The CDR3 DNA follows: TGCGCCAGCAGTCAGGGGTATGGCTACACCTTC.

This sequence joins TRBV7-9 and TRBJ2-5; 12 positions match TRBD2. Germline V gene lookup returns CDR1 SEHNR and CDR2 FQNEAQ (reference sequence). J gave up 4 bases and V 4 bases, and 13 bases lay outside the gene matches. This CDR3 has 18 residues. CDR3 in DNA: TGTGCCAGCAGCTCCTACCCCCGACTAGCGGGGGATGGAGAGACCCAGTACTTC. It codes for CASSSYPRLAGDGETQYF.

The rearrangement joins TRBV30 to TRBJ1-4; 7 bases line up with TRBD1. The CDR3 covers 14 residues. Unmatched junction bases numbered 9, after V lost 3 bases and J lost 8 bases. CDR1 GTSNPN and CDR2 SVGIG come from the germline V gene (reference sequence). The DNA of the CDR3 is TGTGCCTGGAGCCGTAACAGGGGAGGAGAAAAACTGTTTTTT. Its protein is CAWSRNRGGEKLFF.

The rearrangement links TRBV6-6 to TRBJ1-1; D is unclear. CDR3 size: 13 residues. From germline, CDR1 is MNHNY and CDR2 SVGAGI (reference sequence). V gave up 4 bases and J gave up 7 bases, with 13 bases separating them. CDR3 region: CASSFPTGYEAFF. The CDR3, as DNA: TGTGCCAGCAGTTTCCCCACCGGTTATGAAGCTTTCTTT.